The source of this TCR beta chain is a study of blood T cell repertoires in COVID-19. As for the study in general: Collection of acute and convalescent COVID-19 samples took place in the United States, Italy and Spain. PBMCs, B-cell-depleted T cells, or T cells were the source of the cDNA or gDNA that made up the material.

Original methodology: Amplification of reference gene primers provided the estimated nucleated cell counts. Profiled with immunoSEQ multiplex PCR; TCRdb holds only in-frame clones, not every one. The D gene and trimming were derived from the DNA, and the V and J assignments and clone size from that table. The sample has approximately 170,000 clones, about 81% seen once; the top ten hold 11%. In germline, CDR1 is LGHNA, CDR2 YSLEER. This CDR3 contains 17 residues. Trimming left V 0 bases short and J 0 bases short, with 9 bases between. Sequenced sample: peripheral blood. V usage is TRBV4-3 and J usage is TRBJ2-6; D is unclear. This TCR came from a human donor in a cohort sampled during active COVID-19. CDR3 in amino acids: CASSQELLASGANVLTF. The CDR3 region has the DNA TGCGCCAGCAGCCAAGAATTGCTGGCCTCTGGGGCCAACGTCCTGACTTTC.